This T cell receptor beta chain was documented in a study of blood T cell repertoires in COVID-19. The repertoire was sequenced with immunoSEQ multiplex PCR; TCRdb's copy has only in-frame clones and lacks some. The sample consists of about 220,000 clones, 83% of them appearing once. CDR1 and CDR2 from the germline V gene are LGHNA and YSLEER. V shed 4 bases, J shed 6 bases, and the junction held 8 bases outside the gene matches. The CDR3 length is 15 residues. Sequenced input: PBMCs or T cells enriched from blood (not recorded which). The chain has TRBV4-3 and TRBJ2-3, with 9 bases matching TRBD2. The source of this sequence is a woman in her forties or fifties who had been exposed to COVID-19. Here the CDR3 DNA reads TGCGCCAGCAGCCCATCTGGGCGGGGGGGTGATACGCAGTATTTT. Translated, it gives CASSPSGRGGDTQYF.